This T cell receptor (beta chain) came from a study of blood T cells in healthy people across ages. Whole-study context: Using template switching, researchers captured about one barcoded beta molecule for each two T cells.

Using a J-beta primer mix together with a sample-barcoded 5' primer, a second PCR was run for about 6 to 11 cycles. MiXCR was run by TCRdb on the 5' RACE reads, yielding one entry per CDR3 protein. The table shows hundreds of thousands of distinct CDR3 sequences, with roughly 50% occurring only once. Germline trimming cut 3 bases from V and 0 bases from J; bases unmatched to any gene: 5. Germline V gene lookup returns CDR1 LGHNA and CDR2 YNFKEQ. The CDR3 covers 17 residues. The clonotype originates from an older woman in good health. This sequence joins TRBV4-2 and TRBJ2-1, with 10 bases lining up with TRBD2. The source material was blood. DNA for the CDR3: TGTGCCAGCAGCCAGGGGCCTAGCGGGAGCTCCTACAATGAGCAGTTCTTC. Translating gives CASSQGPSGSSYNEQFF.